This TCR beta chain emerged from a study of cytomegalovirus exposure and HLA in healthy donors. Broader study findings: Researchers reported from a later analysis that most CMV-associated TCR beta chains appeared HLA-restricted. What was likely a sequencing artifact was a cluster of highly shared sequence variants. Later on, a genetic analysis was performed. It linked a missense variant in DCLRE1C with V- and J-gene trimming of TCR beta.

Trimming removed 7 bases at V and 0 bases at J, with 22 bases between. CDR1 WNHNN and CDR2 SYGVQD come from the germline V gene (reference sequence). This CDR3 is 18 amino acids long. In the PCR, 60 Vbeta and 13 Jbeta primers were used. The table came from immunoSEQ multiplex PCR; TCRdb's copy has only in-frame clones and leaves some out. The table records under 200,000 clones, roughly four fifths of them present only once. This clone was counted between two and nine times. Its antigen is as yet unknown. Sequenced input: PBMCs. This chain connects TRBV10-1 to TRBJ1-3, with D perhaps matching TRBD1 (5 bases). This clonotype was obtained from a woman aged 18-29 years in good health and CMV-seropositive. Here the CDR3 reads CASKKGRALTLSGNTIYF. The CDR3 bases are TGCGCCAGCAAAAAAGGCAGGGCGCTAACGCTCTCTGGAAACACCATATATTTT.